The 32 T cell receptor beta chains listed next were all sequenced from one sample in a study of radiation and T cells in renal cell carcinoma. TCRdb's copy holds only in-frame clones and misses some; the assay was immunoSEQ multiplex PCR. The sample includes around 70,000 clones, more than 75% seen only once; the top ten take roughly 6.3%. Time point defined: blood 2 weeks post-SBRT. Treatment in this sample: 15 Gy SBRT to primary tumor, nephrectomy 4 weeks later. Sequences were derived from blood, sampled from a patient whose treatment included radiotherapy and nephrectomy. These TCRs come from a man in his sixties with renal cell carcinoma.

The chain uses TRBV5-5 and TRBJ2-7; 10 positions agree with TRBD1. Germline V lookup: CDR1 SGHKS, CDR2 YYEKEE (reference sequence). This CDR3 is built from 15 residues. The V and J ends lost 4 bases and 5 bases, in that order; junction bases with no gene match: 9. The CDR3 DNA reads TGTGCCAGCAGCCAACCGGACAGGGGGGTCAACGAGCAGTACTTC. Translated, it gives CASSQPDRGVNEQYF.

This clone occurred once. The chain employs TRBV7-8 and TRBJ2-7, with TRBD1 identical over 9 bases. Germline V gene data show CDR1 as SGHVS and CDR2 as FQNEAQ. There are 14 residues in the CDR3. The V and J ends lost 6 bases and 2 bases, in that order; junction bases with no gene match: 5. The CDR3 DNA sequence: TGTGCCAGCAGAGATAGGACAGGGGCCTACGAGCAGTACTTC. This gives the protein CASRDRTGAYEQYF.

The CDR3 region has the DNA TGTGCCAGCAGTGAAGCGCTTCCGGGACTAGCTTACAATGAGCAGTTCTTC. It specifies CASSEALPGLAYNEQFF. This chain uses TRBV2 with TRBJ2-1, with 9 bases identical to TRBD2. Germline assignment: CDR1 SNHLY and CDR2 FYNNEI. The CDR3 is made up of 17 amino acids. With 0 bases clipped from V and 4 bases from J, the junction kept 7 bases outside the gene matches.

This chain joins TRBV6-6 and TRBJ1-1; D uncertain. This CDR3 has 13 residues. In germline, CDR1 is MNHNY, CDR2 SVGAGI (reference sequence). V was cut by 0 bases and J by 7 bases, with 9 bases left in between. In nucleotides, the CDR3 is TGTGCCAGCAGTTACTCCCGGCGTGATGAAGCTTTCTTT. It translates to CASSYSRRDEAFF.

The rearrangement links TRBV11-2 to TRBJ2-3; 7 bases match TRBD2. CDR1 is SGHAT, CDR2 FQNNGV, per germline. After removal of 8 bases from V and 5 bases from J, the junction contained 4 bases not matched to a gene. This CDR3 contains 12 residues. This CDR3 is CASRGVRDTQYF. The CDR3 bases are TGTGCCAGCCGGGGGGTCCGAGATACGCAGTATTTT.

The chain employs TRBV9 and TRBJ2-1, with TRBD2 identical over 12 bases. The CDR3 has 16 residues. Per germline, CDR1 SGDLS and CDR2 YYNGEE. Unmatched junction bases numbered 6, after V lost 3 bases and J lost 5 bases. The CDR3 DNA reads TGTGCCAGCAGCGCGCAACTAGCGGGAGGAGACAATGAGCAGTTCTTC. It specifies CASSAQLAGGDNEQFF.

The V and J genes are TRBV11-3 and TRBJ2-2; 13 positions agree with TRBD2. The CDR3 is made up of 16 amino acids. CDR1 is SGHNT, CDR2 YENEEA, per germline. With V trimmed by 6 bases and J by 5 bases, 6 bases remained unmatched. The CDR3 protein is CASSLKGLAGTGELFF. The CDR3 nucleotides are TGTGCCAGCAGTCTAAAGGGACTAGCGGGGACCGGGGAGCTGTTTTTT.

This chain connects TRBV19 to TRBJ1-2, with D perhaps TRBD1 (5 bases). From germline, CDR1 is LNHDA and CDR2 SQIVND (reference sequence). This CDR3 is built from 15 residues. V lost 7 bases and J lost 2, with 17 bases in between. DNA for the CDR3: TGTGCCAGTACTTCCACGGACATCCTAAACTATGGCTACACCTTC. It yields the protein CASTSTDILNYGYTF. The full variable domain, with the rest looked up from reference TRBV19 and TRBJ1-2, is DGGITQSPKYLFRKEGQNVTLSCEQNLNHDAMYWYRQDPGQGLRLIYYSQIVNDFQKGDIAEGYSVSREKKESFPLTVTSAQKNPTAFYLCASTSTDILNYGYTFGSGTRLTVV.

This clone was detected a few times. The gene calls are TRBV2 and TRBJ1-5; 9 nucleotides line up with TRBD1. CDR1 is SNHLY and CDR2 is FYNNEI in the germline V gene. Unmatched junction bases numbered 2, after V lost 5 bases and J lost 0 bases. This CDR3 contains 15 residues. The CDR3 here is CASSYRGLSNQPQHF. The CDR3 DNA reads TGTGCCAGCAGTTACAGGGGGCTTAGCAATCAGCCCCAGCATTTT.

The rearrangement joins TRBV2 to TRBJ2-7; D not resolved. The V gene lost 6 bases and the J gene lost 2 bases, with 14 bases spanning the gap. CDR1 and CDR2 from the germline V gene are SNHLY and FYNNEI. This CDR3 region has 14 residues. The CDR3 nucleotides are TGTGCCAGCAGGAGGCGGATACGTACCTACGAGCAGTACTTC. It is translated as CASRRRIRTYEQYF. The full variable domain, in which reference TRBV2 and TRBJ2-7 provide the parts outside the CDR3, is EPEVTQTPSHQVTQMGQEVILRCVPISNHLYFYWYRQILGQKVEFLVSFYNNEISEKSEIFDDQFSVERPDGSNFTLKIRSTKLEDSAMYFCASRRRIRTYEQYFGPGTRLTVT.

CDR3 in amino acids: CASTGVKNTEAFF. The DNA for the CDR3 is TGTGCCAGTACGGGGGTTAAGAACACTGAAGCTTTCTTT. V and J are TRBV27 and TRBJ1-1; possibly TRBD1 for D (5 bases). CDR3 length equals 13 residues. Germline V gene sequence: CDR1 MNHEY, CDR2 SMNVEV (reference sequence). V shed 9 bases and J shed 1 base, with 12 bases lying between them.

The J gene is TRBJ1-1, the V gene TRBV7-6, with 7 nucleotides matching TRBD1. The germline V gene has CDR1 SGHVS and CDR2 FNYEAQ. The CDR3 contains 14 residues. The V and J ends lost 5 bases and 1 base, in that order; junction bases with no gene match: 4. The CDR3 nucleotides are TGTGCCAGCAGCCCACAGGGGCCGAACACTGAAGCTTTCTTT. Translation: CASSPQGPNTEAFF.

Notes on this clone: This sample also contains other DNA sequences that code for the same CDR3. The V and J genes are TRBV9 and TRBJ2-5; perhaps TRBD2 as D (6 bases). Germline assignment: CDR1 SGDLS and CDR2 YYNGEE. The CDR3 has 14 amino acids. V was cut by 0 bases and J by 3 bases, with 9 bases left in between. The CDR3 sequence: CASSVGGGEETQYF. The DNA of the CDR3 is TGTGCCAGCAGCGTAGGCGGCGGGGAAGAGACCCAGTACTTC.

The gene calls are TRBV5-1 and TRBJ2-5; 9 bases align to TRBD1. With 4 bases clipped from V and 5 bases from J, the junction kept 9 bases outside the gene matches. This CDR3 comprises 15 residues. The germline V gene encodes CDR1 SGHRS and CDR2 YFSETQ. As DNA, the CDR3 is TGCGCCAGCAGCACCTCCGGGACAGGGAGGGAGACCCAGTACTTC. Translation gives CASSTSGTGRETQYF.

This clone appeared a few times. This chain connects TRBV4-1 to TRBJ2-6, with D perhaps TRBD2 (6 bases). There are 21 residues in the CDR3. Trimming took off 1 base at V and 0 bases at J, with 22 bases between the two ends. From germline, CDR1 is MGHRA and CDR2 YSYEKL. The DNA of the CDR3 is TGCGCCAGCAGCCAAGCGGGAAGGGGAGGACCTCTTACCTCTGGGGCCAACGTCCTGACTTTC. Translated: CASSQAGRGGPLTSGANVLTF.

The J gene is TRBJ2-7, the V gene TRBV27; 13 nucleotides line up with TRBD2. CDR1 is MNHEY and CDR2 is SMNVEV in the germline V gene (reference sequence). The trim removed 0 bases at V and 4 bases at J, leaving 18 bases unmatched. The CDR3 length is 21 residues. The CDR3 protein is CASSLSLSPPRRLAGGYEQYF. The DNA of the CDR3 is TGTGCCAGCAGTTTATCACTATCCCCCCCCCGCCGACTAGCGGGAGGTTACGAGCAGTACTTC.

V is TRBV29-1 and J is TRBJ1-1; TRBD1 agrees at 7 bases. The germline gives CDR1 SQVTM, CDR2 ANQGSEA. The CDR3 consists of 15 residues. Germline trimming cut 7 bases from V and 3 bases from J; bases unmatched to any gene: 14. The CDR3 nucleotides read TGCAGCGCAACCCCGACAGGGAGTTTGGACACTGAAGCTTTCTTT. Protein sequence: CSATPTGSLDTEAFF.

The rearrangement joins TRBV14 to TRBJ2-3; 9 positions agree with TRBD2. CDR3 length: 15 residues. After removal of 4 bases from V and 3 bases from J, the junction contained 5 bases not matched to a gene. CDR1 SGHDN and CDR2 FVKESK come from the germline V gene. The CDR3 spells CASSPYGLATDTQYF. CDR3 bases: TGTGCCAGCAGCCCGTATGGACTAGCGACAGATACGCAGTATTTT.

The table lists this clone with a count of one. V gene TRBV6-1 combines with J gene TRBJ2-3, with D unclear. The germline gives CDR1 MNHNS, CDR2 SASEGT. Trimming removed 0 bases at V and 6 bases at J, with 7 bases between. The CDR3 extends over 13 amino acids. CDR3: CASSEAGVDTQYF. The CDR3 DNA sequence: TGTGCCAGCAGTGAAGCCGGAGTGGATACGCAGTATTTT.

The CDR3 reads CASSFGAGPYGYTF. The CDR3 DNA follows: TGTGCCAGCAGTTTCGGGGCAGGCCCCTATGGCTACACCTTC. V gene TRBV27 combines with J gene TRBJ1-2; D possibly corresponds to TRBD1 (5 bases). The ends were cut back, 3 bases at V and 4 bases at J, with 12 bases in the middle. CDR1 and CDR2 from the germline V gene are MNHEY and SMNVEV (reference sequence). The CDR3 has 14 amino acids.

The chain recombines TRBV27 with TRBJ2-7; D possibly corresponds to TRBD2 (5 bases). Germline loops: CDR1 MNHEY, CDR2 SMNVEV (reference sequence). Trimming stripped 3 bases from V and 5 bases from J, with 17 bases between. The CDR3 runs 15 residues. CDR3 bases: TGTGCCAGCAGTTTTCGCGAAGCGAGGGAGAACGAGCAGTACTTC. Protein sequence: CASSFREARENEQYF.

CDR3 sequence: CASSLGPGVGNTIYF. In DNA form, the CDR3 reads TGTGCCAGCAGCTTAGGACCAGGGGTCGGAAACACCATATATTTT. J is TRBJ1-3 and V is TRBV7-2; perhaps TRBD1 as D (6 bases). Trimming took 1 base from V and 4 from J, leaving 11 bases between them. CDR3 length equals 15 residues. CDR1 and CDR2 from the germline V gene are SGHTA and FQGNSA.

This clone has only a few counts. This rearrangement joins TRBV9 to TRBJ1-1; a possible D gene is TRBD1 (6 bases). Germline values: CDR1 SGDLS, CDR2 YYNGEE. CDR3 size: 13 residues. Deletions cut 0 bases from V and 5 bases from J, with 8 bases between. The CDR3 protein is CASSVEQGTEAFF. CDR3 bases: TGTGCCAGCAGCGTAGAACAGGGTACTGAAGCTTTCTTT.

This rearrangement joins TRBV14 to TRBJ2-1; D not certain. Germline V gene lookup returns CDR1 SGHDN and CDR2 FVKESK. The CDR3 has 16 residues. V was cut by 1 base and J by 2 bases, with 12 bases left in between. The CDR3, as DNA: TGTGCCAGCAGCCAAGTTTCGCGCTCCGCCTACAATGAGCAGTTCTTC. It translates to CASSQVSRSAYNEQFF.

The chain carries TRBV28 and TRBJ2-7; 8 bases align to TRBD1. Germline lookup yields CDR1 MDHEN and CDR2 SYDVKM. V gave up 3 bases and J gave up 2 bases; unmatched junction bases: 9. CDR3 size: 16 residues. CDR3 loop: CASSFSLGQGTYEQYF. The CDR3 region has the DNA TGTGCCAGCAGTTTCTCCCTCGGACAGGGAACCTACGAGCAGTACTTC.

The chain has TRBV7-6 and TRBJ1-3, with D possibly being TRBD1 (6 bases). Trimming took off 0 bases at V and 3 bases at J, with 15 bases between the two ends. The CDR3 covers 17 residues. The germline V gene encodes CDR1 SGHVS and CDR2 FNYEAQ. Here the CDR3 reads CASSLALAGDYGNTIYF. CDR3 nucleotide sequence: TGTGCCAGCAGCTTAGCGCTCGCAGGGGACTATGGAAACACCATATATTTT.

J is TRBJ1-5 and V is TRBV6-1; 7 bases line up with TRBD1. CDR1 is MNHNS, CDR2 SASEGT, per germline. The J segment lost 1 base and the V segment lost 5 bases, leaving 5 bases of the junction unmatched. CDR3 length: 15 amino acids. The CDR3 sequence is CASSPMDRSNQPQHF. CDR3 DNA: TGTGCCAGCAGTCCCATGGACAGGAGCAATCAGCCCCAGCATTTT.

The V gene is TRBV7-3, the J gene TRBJ2-2; no firm D call. Trimming removed 3 bases at V and 4 bases at J, with 9 bases between. Germline V lookup: CDR1 SGHTA, CDR2 FQGTGA. The CDR3 has 14 residues. The CDR3 coding sequence is TGTGCCAGCAGCTTGATGAGTTTCACCGGGGAGCTGTTTTTT. Residues: CASSLMSFTGELFF.

CDR3 DNA: TGTGCCAGCAGCTGGGGGGGGAGGTCCACAGATACGCAGTATTTT. Its translation is CASSWGGRSTDTQYF. V and J are TRBV11-3 and TRBJ2-3; 7 nucleotides agree with TRBD2. This CDR3 region has 15 residues. Germline assignment: CDR1 SGHNT and CDR2 YENEEA. The V segment lost 4 bases and the J segment 2 bases; nucleotides outside the gene matches: 6.

The chain employs TRBV11-2 and TRBJ2-5; D might be TRBD1 or TRBD2, each matching 5 bases. The CDR3 has 12 residues. V was trimmed by 8 bases and J by 4 bases, leaving 11 bases between them. Germline loops: CDR1 SGHAT, CDR2 FQNNGV. CDR3 DNA sequence: TGTGCCAGCCGGGACCAGGGAGAGACCCAGTACTTC. Protein sequence: CASRDQGETQYF.

The rearrangement joins TRBV4-1 to TRBJ1-4; a possible D gene is TRBD1 (5 bases). The CDR3 length is 15 residues. Per the germline V gene, CDR1 is MGHRA and CDR2 is YSYEKL. V dropped 4 bases and J dropped 6 bases, with 15 bases sitting between them. In DNA form, the CDR3 reads TGCGCCAGCAGCCTTCCGACAGCTCGTTATGAAAAACTGTTTTTT. This translates into CASSLPTARYEKLFF.

This CDR3 is CASSPLDEGPNYGYTF. CDR3 DNA sequence: TGTGCCAGCAGCCCACTCGATGAGGGACCGAACTATGGCTACACCTTC. V gene TRBV14 combines with J gene TRBJ1-2; D may be TRBD1 (5 bases). The CDR3 sequence is 16 residues long. Trimming left V 4 bases short and J 2 bases short, with 17 bases between. The germline V gene has CDR1 SGHDN and CDR2 FVKESK. Using reference TRBV14 and TRBJ1-2 for the parts outside the CDR3, the full variable domain is EAGVTQFPSHSVIEKGQTVTLRCDPISGHDNLYWYRRVMGKEIKFLLHFVKESKQDESGMPNNRFLAERTGGTYSTLKVQPAELEDSGVYFCASSPLDEGPNYGYTFGSGTRLTVV.